One TCR beta chain is described in this entry. The data derive from a study of blood T cell repertoires in COVID-19. The method was immunoSEQ multiplex PCR; TCRdb's version includes in-frame clones alone and lacks a portion of them. The table shows approximately 200,000 clones, with roughly 77% occurring only once. The receptor was isolated from a woman aged 35 to 49 with COVID-19, enrolled during active disease. Sample: peripheral blood.

CDR3 nucleotide sequence: TGTGCCAGCAGTTACGGGCCCCAGGATACGCAGTATTTT. It codes for CASSYGPQDTQYF. The chain carries TRBV6-5 and TRBJ2-3; D unresolved. With 2 bases removed from V and 6 bases from J, the gap between germline ends came to 9 bases. CDR3 length: 13 amino acids. CDR1 and CDR2 (germline): MNHEY, SVGAGI.